This T cell receptor beta chain derives from a study of Graves' ophthalmopathy and Graves' hyperthyroidism. From RNA, the CDR3 regions of TCR beta chains were amplified and sequenced. Investigators did first-round RT-PCR with HTBI primers, then second-round multiplex PCR. TCRdb independently ran MiXCR on the multiplex PCR reads; one entry per CDR3 protein. The table records 500,000 to 700,000 distinct CDR3 sequences, approximately 35% of them present only once. Notes on this clonotype: Its specificity is unknown.

There are 13 residues in the CDR3. From germline, CDR1 is MNHEY and CDR2 SVGAGI. Trimming stripped 0 bases from V and 4 bases from J, with 4 bases between. Findings and limits, study-wide: Sensitivity reached roughly 71% and specificity 72.22% when the model predicted ophthalmopathy progression.

The sequence derives from an adult man with Graves' hyperthyroidism. This chain links TRBV6-5 with TRBJ1-3; D gene uncertain. The sample comprised peripheral blood or thyroid tissue (not recorded which). CDR3 sequence reads: CASSYSLGNTIYF. The CDR3 bases are TGTGCCAGCAGTTACTCATTAGGAAACACCATATATTTT.